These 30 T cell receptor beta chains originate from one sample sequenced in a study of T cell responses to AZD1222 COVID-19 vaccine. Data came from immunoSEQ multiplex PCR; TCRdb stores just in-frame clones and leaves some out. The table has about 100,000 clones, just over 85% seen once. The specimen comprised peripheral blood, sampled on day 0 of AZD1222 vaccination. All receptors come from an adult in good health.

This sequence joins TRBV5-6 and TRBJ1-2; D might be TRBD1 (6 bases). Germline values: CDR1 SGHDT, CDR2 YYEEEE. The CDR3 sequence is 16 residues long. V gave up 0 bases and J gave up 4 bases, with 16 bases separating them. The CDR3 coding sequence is TGTGCCAGCAGCTTGGTTGGCAACAGGGTCAGCTATGGCTACACCTTC. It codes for CASSLVGNRVSYGYTF.

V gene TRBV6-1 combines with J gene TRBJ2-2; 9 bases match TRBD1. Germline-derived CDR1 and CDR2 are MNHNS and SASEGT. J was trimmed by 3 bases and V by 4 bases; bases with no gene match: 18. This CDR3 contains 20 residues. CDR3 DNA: TGTGCCAGCAGTGGTCGTCACAGGGGGCAAAGGATTAGCTACACCGGGGAGCTGTTTTTT. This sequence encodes CASSGRHRGQRISYTGELFF.

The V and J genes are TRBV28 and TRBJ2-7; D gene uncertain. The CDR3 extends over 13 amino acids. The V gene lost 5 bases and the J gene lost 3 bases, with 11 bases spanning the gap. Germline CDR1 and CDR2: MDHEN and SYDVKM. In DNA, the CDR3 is TGTGCCAGCAGTCCGAGGACCGTCTACGAGCAGTACTTC. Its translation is CASSPRTVYEQYF.

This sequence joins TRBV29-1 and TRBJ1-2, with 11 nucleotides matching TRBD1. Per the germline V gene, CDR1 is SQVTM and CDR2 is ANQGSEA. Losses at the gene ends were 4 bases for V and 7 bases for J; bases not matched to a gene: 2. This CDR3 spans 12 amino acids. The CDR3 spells CSVGDRGTGYTF. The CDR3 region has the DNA TGCAGCGTTGGGGACAGGGGGACTGGCTACACCTTC.

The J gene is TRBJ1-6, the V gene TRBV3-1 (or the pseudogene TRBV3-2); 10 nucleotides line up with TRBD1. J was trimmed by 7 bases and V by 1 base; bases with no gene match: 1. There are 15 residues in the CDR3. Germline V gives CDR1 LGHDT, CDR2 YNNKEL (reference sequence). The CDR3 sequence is CASSQGTGGNSPLHF. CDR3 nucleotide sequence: TGTGCCAGCAGCCAAGGGACAGGGGGGAATTCACCCCTCCACTTT.

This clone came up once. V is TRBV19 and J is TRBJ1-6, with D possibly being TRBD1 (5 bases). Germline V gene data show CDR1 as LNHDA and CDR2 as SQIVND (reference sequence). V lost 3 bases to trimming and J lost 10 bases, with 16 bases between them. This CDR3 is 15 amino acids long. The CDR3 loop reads CASSIRGLRGSPLHF. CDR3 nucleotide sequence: TGTGCCAGTAGTATTAGGGGTCTTCGAGGCTCACCCCTCCACTTT.

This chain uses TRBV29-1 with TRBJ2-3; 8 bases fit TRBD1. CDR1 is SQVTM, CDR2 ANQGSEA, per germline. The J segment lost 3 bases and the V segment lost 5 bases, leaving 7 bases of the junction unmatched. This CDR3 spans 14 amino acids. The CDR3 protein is CSVHFGQGTDTQYF. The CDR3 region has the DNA TGCAGCGTTCATTTCGGACAGGGAACAGATACGCAGTATTTT.

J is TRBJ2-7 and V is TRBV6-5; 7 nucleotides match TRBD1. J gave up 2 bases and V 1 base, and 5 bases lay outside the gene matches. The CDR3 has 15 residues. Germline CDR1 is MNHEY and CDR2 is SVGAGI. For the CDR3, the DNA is TGTGCCAGCAGTTACTTCAACAGGGGAACCTACGAGCAGTACTTC. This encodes CASSYFNRGTYEQYF.

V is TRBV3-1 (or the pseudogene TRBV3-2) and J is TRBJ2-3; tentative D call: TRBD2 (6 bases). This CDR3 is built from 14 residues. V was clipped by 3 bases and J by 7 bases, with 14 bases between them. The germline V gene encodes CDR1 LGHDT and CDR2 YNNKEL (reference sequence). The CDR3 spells CASSQGILANTQYF. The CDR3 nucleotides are TGTGCCAGCAGCCAGGGAATTCTAGCGAATACGCAGTATTTT.

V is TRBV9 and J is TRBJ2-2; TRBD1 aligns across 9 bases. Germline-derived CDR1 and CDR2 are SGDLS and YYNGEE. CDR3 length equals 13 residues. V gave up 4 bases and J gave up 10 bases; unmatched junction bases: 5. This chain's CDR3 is CASSPGTGSELFF. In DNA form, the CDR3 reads TGTGCCAGCAGCCCCGGGACAGGGTCGGAGCTGTTTTTT.

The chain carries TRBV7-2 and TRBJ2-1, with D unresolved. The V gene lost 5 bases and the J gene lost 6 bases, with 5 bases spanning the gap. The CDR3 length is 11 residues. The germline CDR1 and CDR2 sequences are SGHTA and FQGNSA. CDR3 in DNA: TGTGCCAGCAGCCCGTTCAATGAGCAGTTCTTC. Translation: CASSPFNEQFF.

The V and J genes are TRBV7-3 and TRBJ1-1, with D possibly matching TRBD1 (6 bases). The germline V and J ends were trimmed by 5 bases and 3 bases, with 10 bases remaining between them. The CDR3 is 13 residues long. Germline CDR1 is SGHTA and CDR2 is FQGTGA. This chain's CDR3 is CASSRDIDTEAFF. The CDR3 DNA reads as TGTGCCAGCAGCCGGGACATTGACACTGAAGCTTTCTTT. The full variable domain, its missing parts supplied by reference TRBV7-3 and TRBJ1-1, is GAGVSQTPSNKVTEKGKYVELRCDPISGHTALYWYRQSLGQGPEFLIYFQGTGAADDSGLPNDRFFAVRPEGSVSTLKIQRTERGDSAVYLCASSRDIDTEAFFGQGTRLTVV.

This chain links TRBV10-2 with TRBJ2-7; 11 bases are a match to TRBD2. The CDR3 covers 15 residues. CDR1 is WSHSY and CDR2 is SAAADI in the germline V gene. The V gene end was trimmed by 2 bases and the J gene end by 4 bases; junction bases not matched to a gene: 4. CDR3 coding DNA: TGCGCCAGCAGTGAGGTAGCGGGAGGGGGGTACGAGCAGTACTTC. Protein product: CASSEVAGGGYEQYF.

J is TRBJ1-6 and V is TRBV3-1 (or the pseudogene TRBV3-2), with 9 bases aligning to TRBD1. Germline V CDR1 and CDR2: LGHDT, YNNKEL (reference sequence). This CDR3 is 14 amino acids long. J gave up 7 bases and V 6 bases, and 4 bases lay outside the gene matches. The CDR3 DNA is TGTGCCAGCAGAGAGGGACAGGGAAATTCACCCCTCCACTTT. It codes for CASREGQGNSPLHF.

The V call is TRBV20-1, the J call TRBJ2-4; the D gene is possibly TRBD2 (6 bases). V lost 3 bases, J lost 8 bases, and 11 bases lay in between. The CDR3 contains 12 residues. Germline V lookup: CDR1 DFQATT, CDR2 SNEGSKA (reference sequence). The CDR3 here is CSASGGKDIQYF. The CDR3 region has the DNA TGCAGTGCTAGTGGCGGGAAGGACATTCAGTACTTC.

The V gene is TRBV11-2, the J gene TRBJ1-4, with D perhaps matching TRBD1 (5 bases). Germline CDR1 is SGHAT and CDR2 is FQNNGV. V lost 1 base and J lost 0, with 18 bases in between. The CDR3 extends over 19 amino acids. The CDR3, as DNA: TGTGCCAGCAGCTTAGGGCCAGGGCGTTATGGTGCAACTAATGAAAAACTGTTTTTT. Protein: CASSLGPGRYGATNEKLFF.

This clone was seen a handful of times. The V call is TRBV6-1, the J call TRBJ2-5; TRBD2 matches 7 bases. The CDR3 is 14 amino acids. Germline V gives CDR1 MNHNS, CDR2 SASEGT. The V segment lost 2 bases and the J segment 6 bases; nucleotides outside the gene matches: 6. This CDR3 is CASSETAGEKTQYF. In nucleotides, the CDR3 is TGTGCCAGCAGTGAAACTGCGGGAGAAAAGACCCAGTACTTC.

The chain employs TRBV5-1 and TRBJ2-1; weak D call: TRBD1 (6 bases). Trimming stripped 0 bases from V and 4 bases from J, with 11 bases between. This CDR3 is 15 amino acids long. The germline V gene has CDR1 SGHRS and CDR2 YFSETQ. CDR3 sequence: CASSLEGTLYNEQFF. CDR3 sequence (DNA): TGCGCCAGCAGCTTGGAAGGGACACTTTACAATGAGCAGTTCTTC.

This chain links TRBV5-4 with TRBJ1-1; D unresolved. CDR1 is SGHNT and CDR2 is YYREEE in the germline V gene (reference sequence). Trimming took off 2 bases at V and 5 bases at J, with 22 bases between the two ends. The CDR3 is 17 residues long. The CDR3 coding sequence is TGTGCCAGCAGCTTAGAACTCGCGGGCCCTATCGGAACTGAAGCTTTCTTT. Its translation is CASSLELAGPIGTEAFF.

CDR3 nucleotides: TGTGCCAGTAGCAAAACACGGGGACTAGCGGGAGCCTACAATGAGCAGTTCTTC. Translating it yields CASSKTRGLAGAYNEQFF. The rearrangement joins TRBV19 to TRBJ2-1; 14 bases agree with TRBD2. Germline CDR1 and CDR2: LNHDA and SQIVND (reference sequence). V gave up 6 bases and J gave up 2 bases; unmatched junction bases: 9. The CDR3 runs to 18 residues. Using reference TRBV19 and TRBJ2-1 for the parts outside the CDR3, the full variable domain is DGGITQSPKYLFRKEGQNVTLSCEQNLNHDAMYWYRQDPGQGLRLIYYSQIVNDFQKGDIAEGYSVSREKKESFPLTVTSAQKNPTAFYLCASSKTRGLAGAYNEQFFGPGTRLTVL.

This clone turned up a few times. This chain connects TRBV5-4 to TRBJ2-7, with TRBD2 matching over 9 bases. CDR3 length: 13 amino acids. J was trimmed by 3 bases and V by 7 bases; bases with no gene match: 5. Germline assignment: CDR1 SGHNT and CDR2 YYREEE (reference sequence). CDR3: CASRRGGNYEQYF. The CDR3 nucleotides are TGTGCCAGCCGGCGGGGGGGCAACTACGAGCAGTACTTC.

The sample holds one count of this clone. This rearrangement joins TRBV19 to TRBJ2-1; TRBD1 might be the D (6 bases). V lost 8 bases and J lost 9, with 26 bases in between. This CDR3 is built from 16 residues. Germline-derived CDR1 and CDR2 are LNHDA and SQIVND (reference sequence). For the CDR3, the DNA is TGTGCCAGTCGAAGTACAGGGATGGGGAATGTTCCTGAGCAGTTCTTC. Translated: CASRSTGMGNVPEQFF.

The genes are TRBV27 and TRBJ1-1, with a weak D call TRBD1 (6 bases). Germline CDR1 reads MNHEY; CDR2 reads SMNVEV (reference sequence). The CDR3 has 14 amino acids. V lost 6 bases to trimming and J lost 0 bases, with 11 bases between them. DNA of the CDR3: TGTGCCAGCAGACTAGACAGGATGAACACTGAAGCTTTCTTT. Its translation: CASRLDRMNTEAFF.

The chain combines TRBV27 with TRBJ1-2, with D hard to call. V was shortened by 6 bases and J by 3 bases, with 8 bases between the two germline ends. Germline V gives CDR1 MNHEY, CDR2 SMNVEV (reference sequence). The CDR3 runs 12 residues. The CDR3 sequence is CASRREDYGYTF. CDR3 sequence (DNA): TGTGCCAGCAGACGAGAGGACTATGGCTACACCTTC.

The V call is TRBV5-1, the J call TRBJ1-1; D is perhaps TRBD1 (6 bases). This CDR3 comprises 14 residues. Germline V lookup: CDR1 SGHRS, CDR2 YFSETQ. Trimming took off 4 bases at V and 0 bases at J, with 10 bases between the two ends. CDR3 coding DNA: TGCGCCAGCAGCCAGACAGGCCTGAACACTGAAGCTTTCTTT. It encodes CASSQTGLNTEAFF.

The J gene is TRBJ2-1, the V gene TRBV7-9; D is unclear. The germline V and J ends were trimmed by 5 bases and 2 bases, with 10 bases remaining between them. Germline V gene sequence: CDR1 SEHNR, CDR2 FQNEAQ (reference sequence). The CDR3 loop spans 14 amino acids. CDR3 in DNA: TGTGCCAGCAGCCTGATAGGCCCCTACAATGAGCAGTTCTTC. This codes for CASSLIGPYNEQFF.

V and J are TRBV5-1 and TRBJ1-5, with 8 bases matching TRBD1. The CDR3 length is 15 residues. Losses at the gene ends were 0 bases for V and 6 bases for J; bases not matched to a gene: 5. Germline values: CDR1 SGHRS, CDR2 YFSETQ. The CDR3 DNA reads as TGCGCCAGCAGCTTGGGGACAGGGCAGGCTCAGCCCCAGCATTTT. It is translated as CASSLGTGQAQPQHF.

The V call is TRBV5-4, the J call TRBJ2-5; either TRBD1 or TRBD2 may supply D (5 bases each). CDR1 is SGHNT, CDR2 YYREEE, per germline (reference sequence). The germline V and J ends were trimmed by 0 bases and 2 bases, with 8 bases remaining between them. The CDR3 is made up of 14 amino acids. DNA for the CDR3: TGTGCCAGCAGCTTGGCCGGGGCACAAGAGACCCAGTACTTC. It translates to CASSLAGAQETQYF.

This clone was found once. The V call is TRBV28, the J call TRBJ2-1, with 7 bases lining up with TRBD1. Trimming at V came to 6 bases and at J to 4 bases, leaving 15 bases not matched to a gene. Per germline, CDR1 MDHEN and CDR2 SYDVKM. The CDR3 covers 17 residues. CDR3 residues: CASSPDRTNPQYNEQFF. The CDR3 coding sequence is TGTGCCAGCAGCCCGGACAGGACGAACCCTCAATACAATGAGCAGTTCTTC.

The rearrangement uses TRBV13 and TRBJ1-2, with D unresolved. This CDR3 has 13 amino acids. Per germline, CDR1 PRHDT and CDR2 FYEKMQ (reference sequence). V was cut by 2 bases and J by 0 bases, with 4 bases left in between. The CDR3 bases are TGTGCCAGCAGCTTAAGGTCTAACTATGGCTACACCTTC. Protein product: CASSLRSNYGYTF.